Listed below are T cell receptor beta chains from one sample, sequenced in a study of T cell responses to AZD1222 COVID-19 vaccine. The assay was immunoSEQ multiplex PCR, and TCRdb's table has in-frame clones only and misses some. The repertoire has 140,000 or so clones, about 91% of them found once; the top ten carry under 2%. This specimen consisted of peripheral blood, obtained on day 0 of AZD1222 vaccination. The receptors were sampled from an adult in good health. CDR3s include the opening cysteine and the closing phenylalanine or tryptophan. A D gene is named only where the DNA matches it firmly. Only some rows state a clone size, as once, few, many or a class for expanded clones.

cdr3_aa cdr3_nt j_call clone_size v_call cdr3_length d_call
CASSLRALGHTIYF TGTGCCAGCAGCCTCCGGGCCCTGGGACACACCATATATTTT TRBJ1-3 NA TRBV11-2 14 NA
CASSLSPGANVLTF TGTGCCAGCAGTTTGAGTCCGGGGGCCAACGTCCTGACTTTC TRBJ2-6 NA TRBV11-2 14 NA
CASSPPGQGPYGYTF TGTGCCAGCAGTCCACCGGGACAGGGACCCTATGGCTACACCTTC TRBJ1-2 NA TRBV6-2/TRBV6-3 15 TRBD1
CASSFDRGNTIYF TGTGCCAGCAGCTTTGACAGGGGAAACACCATATATTTT TRBJ1-3 NA TRBV5-4 13 NA
CASSPDQADTQYF TGTGCCAGCTCACCCGATCAGGCAGATACGCAGTATTTT TRBJ2-3 NA TRBV18 13 NA
CASSLIRVAEAFF TGTGCCAGCAGTTTGATCCGGGTTGCTGAAGCTTTCTTT TRBJ1-1 NA TRBV12-3/TRBV12-4 13 NA
CASSLGLNQPQHF TGTGCCAGCAGCTTGGGCCTCAATCAGCCCCAGCATTTT TRBJ1-5 few TRBV7-3 13 NA
CASSVAPFYNSPLHF TGTGCCAGCAGCGTAGCGCCATTCTATAATTCACCCCTCCACTTT TRBJ1-6 NA TRBV9 15 NA
CASSVGTGGGYGYTF TGTGCCAGCAGCGTAGGGACAGGCGGAGGTTATGGCTACACCTTC TRBJ1-2 NA TRBV7-9 15 TRBD1
CASSLADLTDTQYF TGCGCCAGCAGCTTGGCGGACCTCACAGATACGCAGTATTTT TRBJ2-3 NA TRBV5-1 14 NA
CASRVREGYEQYF TGTGCCAGCAGGGTTAGGGAGGGCTACGAGCAGTACTTC TRBJ2-7 NA TRBV7-9 13 TRBD2
CASSSSGTGGFVGYTF TGTGCCAGCAGCTCTTCAGGGACAGGGGGTTTCGTGGGCTACACCTTC TRBJ1-2 NA TRBV7-3 16 TRBD1
CASSDAGLETQYF TGTGCCAGCAGTGATGCGGGACTAGAGACCCAGTACTTC TRBJ2-5 NA TRBV2 13 NA
CASSQSTAVGTQYF TGTGCCAGCAGCCAATCGACCGCAGTCGGTACCCAGTACTTC TRBJ2-5 NA TRBV3-1/TRBV3-2 14 NA
CASSLATSADRADYEQYF TGCGCCAGCAGCTTGGCTACGTCAGCTGACAGGGCGGACTACGAGCAGTACTTC TRBJ2-7 NA TRBV5-1 18 TRBD1
CASSTPLRRGLWDNEQFF TGTGCCAGCAGCACCCCCCTTCGGCGAGGGCTCTGGGACAATGAGCAGTTCTTC TRBJ2-1 NA TRBV6-2/TRBV6-3 18 NA
CSGQGGEANTEAFF TGCAGCGGCCAGGGAGGGGAGGCGAACACTGAAGCTTTCTTT TRBJ1-1 NA TRBV29-1 14 NA
CASDHRSGDTQYF TGTGCCAGTGATCACCGCAGTGGAGATACGCAGTATTTT TRBJ2-3 NA TRBV9 13 NA
CASSAVGTVNEKLFF TGTGCCAGCAGCGCCGTAGGGACAGTCAATGAAAAACTGTTTTTT TRBJ1-4 NA TRBV9 15 TRBD1
CASTDNRGGYGYTF TGTGCCAGCACTGACAACAGGGGTGGCTATGGCTACACCTTC TRBJ1-2 NA TRBV2 14 TRBD1
CSATPRGTGSEAFF TGCAGCGCCACCCCCCGGGGCACGGGAAGTGAAGCTTTCTTT TRBJ1-1 NA TRBV29-1 14 NA
CASSTAGDSTDTQYF TGCGCCAGCAGCACGGCTGGGGATAGCACAGATACGCAGTATTTT TRBJ2-3 NA TRBV5-1 15 NA
CASSASAGGQYF TGTGCCAGCAGCGCATCAGCGGGGGGGCAGTACTTC TRBJ2-5 NA TRBV9 12 TRBD2
CATSDLRDKDQPQHF TGTGCCACCAGTGACCTCCGGGACAAAGATCAGCCCCAGCATTTT TRBJ1-5 NA TRBV24-1 15 NA
CASSKGTRNSPLHF TGTGCCAGCAGCAAAGGGACTAGGAATTCACCCCTCCACTTT TRBJ1-6 once TRBV21-1 14 NA
CAISETGLNGYTF TGTGCCATCAGTGAGACGGGTCTTAATGGCTACACCTTC TRBJ1-2 NA TRBV10-3 13 NA
CASSLEGQMNTEAFF TGTGCCAGCAGCTTAGAGGGACAGATGAACACTGAAGCTTTCTTT TRBJ1-1 NA TRBV11-1 15 TRBD1
CASSPLAEQFF TGTGCCAGCAGCCCCTTAGCGGAGCAGTTCTTC TRBJ2-1 few TRBV7-2 11 NA
CASSLGRAIFGYTF TGTGCCAGCAGTTTAGGCAGGGCTATCTTTGGCTACACCTTC TRBJ1-2 once TRBV27 14 NA
CASSLDSPETNEKLFF TGCGCCAGCAGCTTGGACAGTCCGGAAACTAATGAAAAACTGTTTTTT TRBJ1-4 NA TRBV5-1 16 NA
CASSLGDRVAEKLFF TGTGCCAGCAGCTTAGGGGACAGGGTGGCGGAAAAACTGTTTTTT TRBJ1-4 NA TRBV11-2 15 TRBD1
CASSPRGRSQETQYF TGTGCCAGCAGCCCAAGGGGAAGGAGCCAGGAGACCCAGTACTTC TRBJ2-5 NA TRBV5-4 15 NA
CASSPEGWRETQYF TGTGCCAGCTCACCAGAGGGATGGCGGGAGACCCAGTACTTC TRBJ2-5 NA TRBV18 14 NA
CAWSVGYSNQPQHF TGTGCCTGGAGTGTCGGTTATAGCAATCAGCCCCAGCATTTT TRBJ1-5 NA TRBV30 14 NA
CASGLGTGYEQYF TGTGCTAGTGGTTTGGGGACAGGCTACGAGCAGTACTTC TRBJ2-7 NA TRBV12-5 13 TRBD1
CASSQSRTSGGAVYEQYF TGCGCCAGCAGCCAATCTAGGACTAGCGGGGGGGCGGTGTACGAGCAGTACTTC TRBJ2-7 few TRBV4-3 18 TRBD2
CASSIGGGPPPLHF TGTGCCAGTAGTATCGGAGGGGGTCCGCCACCCCTCCACTTT TRBJ1-6 NA TRBV19 14 NA